Presented here are 18 T cell receptor beta chains from one specimen sequenced in a study of identical twins. TCRdb recomputed calls from the 5' RACE reads with MiXCR, one row per CDR3 protein. In the table there are 460,000 or so distinct CDR3 sequences, approximately 15% of which are singletons. The same sample was also used in a study of yellow fever vaccine responses in identical twins.

Sequencing was carried out using CD4+ T cells sorted from blood. The receptors originated from a young woman in good health.

The J gene is TRBJ1-1, the V gene TRBV5-1, with D hard to call. CDR3 length: 13 residues. V dropped 0 bases and J dropped 5 bases, with 8 bases sitting between them. Germline V lookup: CDR1 SGHRS, CDR2 YFSETQ. The CDR3 loop is CASSLAPGTEAFF. The DNA of the CDR3 is TGCGCCAGCAGCTTGGCGCCGGGGACTGAAGCTTTCTTT. The full variable domain, rest sourced from reference TRBV5-1 and TRBJ1-1, is KAGVTQTPRYLIKTRGQQVTLSCSPISGHRSVSWYQQTPGQGLQFLFEYFSETQRNKGNFPGRFSGRQFSNSRSEMNVSTLELGDSALYLCASSLAPGTEAFFGQGTRLTVV.

This clonotype has a count of ten or more. V and J are TRBV12-3 or TRBV12-4 and TRBJ2-1; D remains unclear. The V end lost 2 bases, the J end lost 9 bases, and 11 bases lay between the germline ends. This CDR3 is built from 13 residues. In DNA form, the CDR3 reads TGTGCCAGCAGTTTAAGTTCGGGTTTTGAGCAGTTCTTC. Protein product: CASSLSSGFEQFF.

CDR3 region: CSARGDSYTQYF. DNA for the CDR3: TGCAGTGCTAGGGGGGACAGCTATACGCAGTATTTT. The chain combines TRBV20-1 with TRBJ2-3, with 7 positions matching TRBD1. The CDR3 contains 12 residues. From germline, CDR1 is DFQATT and CDR2 SNEGSKA (reference sequence). The V gene end was trimmed by 3 bases and the J gene end by 7 bases; junction bases not matched to a gene: 4.

The chain carries TRBV25-1 and TRBJ1-5; a weak D match, TRBD1 (5 bases). CDR3 length: 13 residues. The germline V gene encodes CDR1 MGHDK and CDR2 SYGVNS. V was trimmed by 4 bases and J by 4 bases, leaving 8 bases between them. The CDR3 DNA sequence: TGTGCCAGCAGTGGGGACGGTAATCAGCCCCAGCATTTT. This sequence encodes CASSGDGNQPQHF.

This clonotype was seen more than once but under ten times. The CDR3 region has the DNA TGTGCCAGCACCGTCGGACAGCGCAATGAGCAGTTCTTC. As protein: CASTVGQRNEQFF. The chain recombines TRBV12-3 or TRBV12-4 with TRBJ2-1, with a weak D call TRBD1 (6 bases). The CDR3 is made up of 13 amino acids. Trimming shortened V by 7 bases and J by 6 bases, and 13 bases separated the two germline ends.

This clonotype appeared a few times. The V call is TRBV3-1, the J call TRBJ2-2; D perhaps matches TRBD1 (6 bases). Germline V CDR1 and CDR2: LGHDT, YNNKEL (reference sequence). Trimming stripped 10 bases from V and 2 bases from J, with 14 bases between. The CDR3 has 14 amino acids. CDR3: CATTTGPNTGELFF. CDR3 bases: TGTGCCACGACAACAGGGCCTAACACCGGGGAGCTGTTTTTT. The complete variable domain, with remaining parts taken from reference TRBV3-1 and TRBJ2-2, reads DTAVSQTPKYLVTQMGNDKSIKCEQNLGHDTMYWYKQDSKKFLKIMFSYNNKELIINETVPNRFSPKSPDKAHLNLHINSLELGDSAVYFCATTTGPNTGELFFGEGSRLTVL.

This clonotype appeared a few times. J is TRBJ2-5 and V is TRBV11-2; 9 nucleotides match TRBD1. CDR1 SGHAT and CDR2 FQNNGV come from the germline V gene. The CDR3 runs to 18 residues. V was clipped by 0 bases and J by 5 bases; unmatched bases: 13. CDR3 in DNA: TGTGCCAGCAGCTTAGAGTCTGGCTACAGGGGGCTCTGGGAGACCCAGTACTTC. Amino acid sequence: CASSLESGYRGLWETQYF.

The chain couples TRBV5-1 to TRBJ2-1, with 10 bases fitting TRBD2. Germline loops: CDR1 SGHRS, CDR2 YFSETQ. J was trimmed by 2 bases and V by 1 base; bases with no gene match: 9. The length of the CDR3 is 18 residues. CDR3 nucleotide sequence: TGCGCCAGCAGCTTGAGGGTAGGAGCGGGAGGGACCTACAATGAGCAGTTCTTC. Its protein is CASSLRVGAGGTYNEQFF.

This clonotype was observed a few times. J is TRBJ2-5 and V is TRBV12-3 or TRBV12-4, with a possible D match to TRBD1 (5 bases). Between the trimmed V and J ends, which lost 5 bases and 5 bases, there was a span of 15 bases. This CDR3 contains 14 residues. As DNA, the CDR3 is TGTGCCAGCAGTCCCGGACAAATCGGGGAGACCCAGTACTTC. Its protein product is CASSPGQIGETQYF.

This clonotype was observed a few times. This chain links TRBV6-5 with TRBJ1-4; D perhaps matches TRBD1 (6 bases). The germline V gene encodes CDR1 MNHEY and CDR2 SVGAGI. Trimming removed 0 bases at V and 7 bases at J, with 18 bases between. The CDR3 covers 17 residues. The CDR3 is CASSYSGQQGVGEKLFF. The CDR3 DNA reads as TGTGCCAGCAGTTACTCTGGACAGCAAGGGGTTGGTGAAAAACTGTTTTTT.

This clonotype was detected a few times. V usage is TRBV5-1 and J usage is TRBJ1-1; TRBD1 might be the D (5 bases). There are 14 residues in the CDR3. V dropped 4 bases and J dropped 6 bases, with 16 bases sitting between them. CDR1 and CDR2 from the germline V gene are SGHRS and YFSETQ. The CDR3 sequence is CASSGGTVGAEAFF. The DNA of the CDR3 is TGCGCCAGCAGCGGGGGGACCGTCGGGGCTGAAGCTTTCTTT.

This clonotype has just a few counts. V usage is TRBV28 and J usage is TRBJ2-7; 10 nucleotides agree with TRBD2. The CDR3 has 15 residues. The germline V gene encodes CDR1 MDHEN and CDR2 SYDVKM. V shed 7 bases, J shed 2 bases, and the junction held 8 bases outside the gene matches. The CDR3 DNA reads TGTGCCAGCATGTCAGCGGGAGGGGGTCCCTACGAGCAGTACTTC. This codes for CASMSAGGGPYEQYF.

The chain uses TRBV9 and TRBJ2-2; no clear D. The V gene's germline CDR1 is SGDLS and CDR2 YYNGEE. This CDR3 is 14 amino acids long. V shed 0 bases and J shed 6 bases, with 9 bases lying between them. This CDR3 reads CASSVGQRAGELFF. DNA of the CDR3: TGTGCCAGCAGCGTAGGTCAGCGTGCCGGGGAGCTGTTTTTT.

This clonotype was seen only a few times. V and J are TRBV12-3 or TRBV12-4 and TRBJ2-4, with D maybe TRBD1 (5 bases). There are 15 residues in the CDR3. V lost 3 bases and J lost 2, with 11 bases in between. The CDR3 sequence: CASSLGGHPKNIQYF. The CDR3 nucleotides read TGTGCCAGCAGTTTGGGCGGACACCCCAAAAACATTCAGTACTTC.

V is TRBV3-1 and J is TRBJ2-7; D may be TRBD1 (5 bases). The CDR3 totals 12 residues. In germline, CDR1 is LGHDT, CDR2 YNNKEL (reference sequence). Deletions cut 5 bases from V and 7 bases from J, with 12 bases between. In DNA form, the CDR3 reads TGTGCCAGCAGCTGGACACCTCGTGAGCAGTACTTC. It translates to CASSWTPREQYF.

This clonotype was seen more than once but under ten times. The rearrangement links TRBV5-1 to TRBJ2-1; 8 positions agree with TRBD1. Unmatched junction bases numbered 4, after V lost 2 bases and J lost 0 bases. CDR3 length: 16 residues. The germline CDR1 and CDR2 sequences are SGHRS and YFSETQ. The CDR3 here is CASSFLTGGSYNEQFF. The DNA of the CDR3 is TGCGCCAGCAGCTTCCTAACAGGGGGCTCCTACAATGAGCAGTTCTTC.

This clonotype was seen a handful of times. V is TRBV24-1 and J is TRBJ2-1; the D call may be TRBD1 or TRBD2 (7 bases each). The CDR3 is made up of 16 amino acids. Trimming pared 4 bases from V and 6 bases from J, leaving 18 bases between. Germline lookup yields CDR1 KGHDR and CDR2 SFDVKD. CDR3 residues: CATSDRARGGANEQFF. DNA for the CDR3: TGTGCCACCAGTGACCGGGCCAGGGGGGGGGCCAATGAGCAGTTCTTC.

This chain joins TRBV20-1 and TRBJ2-3; D may be TRBD2 (5 bases). The CDR3 spans 16 residues. The ends were cut back, 1 base at V and 4 bases at J, with 18 bases in the middle. Germline CDR1 DFQATT, CDR2 SNEGSKA (reference sequence). The CDR3 coding sequence is TGCAGTGCTAGAGCGCAACAAACTAGGGCCTCAGATACGCAGTATTTT. Translating it yields CSARAQQTRASDTQYF.